Listed below are T cell receptor beta chains from one sample, sequenced in a study of blood T cells in healthy people across ages. One entry per CDR3 protein, called by TCRdb with MiXCR from the 5' RACE reads. Of hundreds of thousands of distinct CDR3 sequences listed, more than 55% are singletons. Sequenced material: blood. Every receptor here comes from a man aged 35-49 years in good health. Each CDR3 is given without its conserved first and last residue.

V | CDR3
TRBV21-1 | ASSQHPTLIVSRKETQY
TRBV9 | ASSEGSRDTQY
TRBV7-9 | ASSLVTVPETQY
TRBV12-3/TRBV12-4 | ASTRSGSTNEKLF
TRBV11-1 | ATGGQGVEEQY
TRBV3-1 | ASSQDQRSRGPSPYEQY
TRBV5-1 | ASSLAEAGLPGANVLT
TRBV9 | ASSVRQGGTDTQY
TRBV10-3 | AISESGHSGTSNEKLF
TRBV7-2 | ASSLVIRDQPQH
TRBV4-3 | ASSQEYGTAQETQY
TRBV12-3/TRBV12-4 | ASSPDVGRQY
TRBV29-1 | SVEAVYNEQY
TRBV7-9 | ASSFVQGGTDTQY
TRBV27 | ASSSRTGGGYEQY
TRBV13 | ASSLAPFSGETQY
TRBV6-5 | ASRTRGSASSGYT
TRBV29-1 | SEQERAEGYGYT
TRBV12-3/TRBV12-4 | ASSLSAGGVQY
TRBV7-2 | ASSLSMPPKAF
TRBV14 | ASSQGSPLH
TRBV7-2 | ASGSRLDGYT
TRBV4-3 | ASSQAALSSREGSYNEQF
TRBV6-1 | ASKSGSGGNTGELF
TRBV10-3 | AISESVGAAEYEQY
TRBV28 | ASSLFVAYGYT
TRBV27 | ASSLTDRFLAPLH
TRBV29-1 | SDLCGYT
TRBV29-1 | SVEAPGGGDPLF
TRBV20-1 | SQGQGALGGQY
TRBV9 | ASSLTSGGHEQF
TRBV6-6 | ASSYRRTQETQY
TRBV20-1 | SASSPGSNQPQH
TRBV11-2 | ASSQREDSYTEQF
TRBV18 | ASSPRGTSSSYNEQF
TRBV7-9 | ASSPKFSGRSHEQY